Listed below are T cell receptor beta chains from one sample, sequenced in a study of cytomegalovirus exposure and HLA in healthy donors. Data came from immunoSEQ multiplex PCR; TCRdb stores just in-frame clones and leaves some out. Of approximately 190,000 clones detected, 75% to 80% appear once; the ten largest clones hold 13% to 15%. Input material: PBMCs. The origin of the receptors is a woman in her twenties or thirties in good health and CMV-seropositive. The CDR3 runs from the conserved cysteine through the conserved F or W. The D gene is left open where the match is weak. Expanded clones are given a class, and other clones once, few, many or no size at all.

>TRBV4-1|TRBJ1-4|once|.
CASSPPGDEKLFF
TGCGCCAGCAGCCCTCCGGGGGACGAAAAACTGTTTTTT
>TRBV7-9|TRBJ1-3|.|.
CASSSTSRNTIYF
TGTGCCAGCAGCTCCACGAGCCGAAACACCATATATTTT
>TRBV2|TRBJ2-7|.|.
CASSPLGADSYEQYF
TGTGCCAGCAGTCCCTTAGGAGCGGACTCCTACGAGCAGTACTTC
>TRBV6-5|TRBJ2-5|.|.
CASTPGPGETQYF
TGTGCCAGCACCCCAGGGCCTGGGGAGACCCAGTACTTC
>TRBV7-7|TRBJ2-3|once|TRBD2
CASTWELASTDTQYF
TGTGCTAGCACCTGGGAACTAGCGAGCACAGATACGCAGTATTTT
>TRBV4-1|TRBJ2-7|.|TRBD1
CASSQGGNRDSLHF
TGCGCCAGCAGCCAAGGCGGCAACCGGGACAGTTTACACTTC
>TRBV29-1|TRBJ2-7|.|.
CSVKQGHEQYF
TGCAGCGTGAAACAGGGTCACGAGCAGTACTTC
>TRBV7-9|TRBJ2-3|.|.
CASSSPGRATDTQYF
TGTGCCAGCAGCTCCCCCGGCAGGGCCACAGATACGCAGTATTTT
>TRBV7-9|TRBJ1-4|few|TRBD1
CASSTRQGSWEKLFF
TGTGCCAGCAGCACCCGACAGGGCAGTTGGGAAAAACTGTTTTTT
>TRBV6-1|TRBJ2-1|.|.
CASSRERSVYNEQFF
TGTGCCAGCAGTCGGGAGCGATCTGTTTACAATGAGCAGTTCTTC
>TRBV30|TRBJ2-7|.|.
CAWSVLGVNYEQYF
TGTGCCTGGAGTGTGTTGGGCGTTAACTACGAGCAGTACTTC
>TRBV27|TRBJ2-1|.|TRBD1
CASSPLDRSSNEQFF
TGTGCCAGCAGTCCCTTGGACAGGTCGAGCAATGAGCAGTTCTTC
>TRBV5-4|TRBJ2-5|.|.
CASSLDTGQETQYF
TGTGCCAGCAGCTTGGACACGGGGCAAGAGACCCAGTACTTC
>TRBV9|TRBJ2-7|.|.
CASSPGTSRATYEQYF
TGTGCCAGCAGCCCCGGCACTAGCAGGGCCACCTACGAGCAGTACTTC
>TRBV5-1|TRBJ1-1|.|TRBD1
CASSLGGPGTEAFF
TGCGCCAGCAGCTTAGGGGGCCCGGGCACTGAAGCTTTCTTT
>TRBV18|TRBJ1-2|.|.
CASSPGEEEGYTF
TGTGCCAGCTCACCCGGGGAAGAAGAGGGCTACACCTTC
>TRBV6-1|TRBJ2-7|.|TRBD1
CASRQTGAYEQYF
TGTGCCAGCCGACAGACAGGGGCCTACGAGCAGTACTTC
>TRBV6-1|TRBJ2-7|.|.
CASSESWGASYEQYF
TGTGCCAGCAGTGAATCTTGGGGAGCTTCCTACGAGCAGTACTTC
>TRBV19|TRBJ2-5|.|.
CASSPARGTQYF
TGTGCCAGTAGCCCCGCACGAGGAACCCAGTACTTC
>TRBV28|TRBJ2-1|.|.
CASSLPQGIHEQFF
TGTGCCAGCAGTTTACCCCAGGGAATCCATGAGCAGTTCTTC
>TRBV28|TRBJ1-5|once|.
CASRFGGQPQHF
TGTGCCAGCAGGTTCGGGGGTCAGCCCCAGCATTTT
>TRBV30|TRBJ2-1|.|.
CAWSRISSYNEQFF
TGTGCCTGGAGTCGAATTAGCTCCTACAATGAGCAGTTCTTC
>TRBV11-3|TRBJ2-3|.|TRBD2
CASSPPLAGGDTQYF
TGTGCCAGCAGCCCCCCTCTAGCGGGAGGTGATACGCAGTATTTT
>TRBV2|TRBJ1-1|.|.
CASNREMNTEAFF
TGTGCCAGCAACAGGGAAATGAACACTGAAGCTTTCTTT
>TRBV19|TRBJ2-3|once|TRBD1
CASSGGTGPDTQYF
TGTGCCAGTAGCGGCGGGACAGGACCAGATACGCAGTATTTT
>TRBV27|TRBJ2-7|.|.
CASSFREEDEQYF
TGTGCCAGCAGTTTCAGGGAAGAAGACGAGCAGTACTTC
>TRBV29-1|TRBJ2-5|once|TRBD2
CSVQGLAGEETQYF
TGCAGCGTACAGGGACTAGCGGGAGAAGAGACCCAGTACTTC
>TRBV11-1|TRBJ2-5|few|TRBD1
CASSRDREAETQYF
TGTGCCAGCAGCCGGGACAGGGAGGCAGAGACCCAGTACTTC